This entry concerns a single T cell receptor beta chain. Per the authors' pipeline: Amplifying reference gene primers gave estimates of nucleated cell counts. Profiled with immunoSEQ multiplex PCR; TCRdb holds only in-frame clones, not every one. D and trimming come from the DNA, and the V and J calls and clone size come from that table. The repertoire consists of around 210,000 clones, with approximately 85% occurring once and the leading ten covering roughly 4.6%. The data originate from a study of blood T cell repertoires in COVID-19. Study-wide background: Both acute and convalescent COVID-19 samples were obtained from the United States, Italy and Spain. T cells, B-cell-depleted T cells, or PBMCs provided the cDNA or gDNA that served as material.

CDR3 length: 15 residues. Trimming pared 6 bases from V and 0 bases from J, leaving 12 bases between. From germline, CDR1 is SNHLY and CDR2 FYNNEI. The specimen sequenced was peripheral blood. The chain recombines TRBV2 with TRBJ2-1, with unresolved D. The sequence was obtained from a man aged 45 to 65 with COVID-19, enrolled during active disease. The CDR3 protein is CASRTSRSSYNEQFF. CDR3 nucleotides: TGTGCCAGCAGGACTTCTAGGAGCTCCTACAATGAGCAGTTCTTC. The full variable domain, its missing parts supplied by reference TRBV2 and TRBJ2-1, is EPEVTQTPSHQVTQMGQEVILRCVPISNHLYFYWYRQILGQKVEFLVSFYNNEISEKSEIFDDQFSVERPDGSNFTLKIRSTKLEDSAMYFCASRTSRSSYNEQFFGPGTRLTVL.